The 28 T cell receptor beta chains below all came from one sample that was sequenced in a study of T cell responses to AZD1222 COVID-19 vaccine. The assay was immunoSEQ multiplex PCR, and TCRdb's table has in-frame clones only and misses some. The sample has some 140,000 clones; about 87% are singletons. Sequencing was performed on peripheral blood, taken on day 0 of AZD1222 vaccination. These receptors were taken from an adult in good health.

This rearrangement joins TRBV28 to TRBJ2-7; unclear D gene. The CDR3 contains 12 residues. Trimming left V 5 bases short and J 12 bases short, with 17 bases between. The germline gives CDR1 MDHEN, CDR2 SYDVKM. Here the CDR3 reads CASSGIGRFVYF. The CDR3 DNA reads as TGTGCCAGCAGTGGGATCGGTCGCTTCGTGTACTTC.

J is TRBJ2-2 and V is TRBV3-1 (or the pseudogene TRBV3-2); TRBD1 agrees at 7 bases. Germline CDR1 reads LGHDT; CDR2 reads YNNKEL (reference sequence). V dropped 6 bases and J dropped 5; count of bases not matched to a gene: 12. This CDR3 has 16 residues. The CDR3 DNA sequence: TGTGCCAGCAGTCTCAGGAGAGGGGGCCGTACCGGGGAGCTGTTTTTT. Translation gives CASSLRRGGRTGELFF.

J is TRBJ2-7 and V is TRBV7-7; TRBD1 matches at 8 bases. The CDR3 spans 13 residues. V lost 5 bases, J lost 4 bases, and 4 bases stayed unmatched. Germline CDR1 SSHAT, CDR2 FNYEAQ (reference sequence). The DNA of the CDR3 is TGTGCCAGCAGCCTCCGGACAGGGTACGAGCAGTACTTC. Its translation: CASSLRTGYEQYF.

J is TRBJ1-1 and V is TRBV6-5; 10 bases match TRBD1. CDR3 size: 16 residues. Germline V CDR1 and CDR2: MNHEY, SVGAGI. Trimming cost V 2 bases and J 5 bases; bases outside gene matches: 8. Here the CDR3 reads CASSYAPTGGWTEAFF. CDR3 bases: TGTGCCAGCAGTTACGCCCCGACAGGGGGCTGGACTGAAGCTTTCTTT.

This chain links TRBV25-1 with TRBJ1-4; D not resolved. Trimming stripped 6 bases from V and 8 bases from J, with 13 bases between. Germline-derived CDR1 and CDR2 are MGHDK and SYGVNS. The CDR3 totals 13 residues. In DNA, the CDR3 is TGTGCCAGCAGCCCGGCGGTTGGAGAAAAACTGTTTTTT. It translates to CASSPAVGEKLFF.

In DNA, the CDR3 is TGTGCCAGCAGTCCGGGACGGCGGAACACTGAAGCTTTCTTT. Encoded protein: CASSPGRRNTEAFF. J is TRBJ1-1 and V is TRBV28, with D possibly TRBD1 on 5 matching bases. This CDR3 spans 14 amino acids. The germline V gene has CDR1 MDHEN and CDR2 SYDVKM. V lost 5 bases and J 1 base, leaving 11 bases between the germline ends.

For this clone: The same CDR3 is also encoded by other DNA sequences in this sample. This chain connects TRBV5-6 to TRBJ1-1, with D unresolved. The CDR3 is 12 amino acids. Trimming cost V 3 bases and J 6 bases, with 9 bases left between them. Germline loops: CDR1 SGHDT, CDR2 YYEEEE. The CDR3 protein is CASSSGGAEAFF. The CDR3 region has the DNA TGTGCCAGCAGCTCTGGCGGGGCTGAAGCTTTCTTT.

The chain recombines TRBV7-9 with TRBJ1-5, with TRBD1 matching over 7 bases. This CDR3 region has 15 residues. CDR1 is SEHNR and CDR2 is FQNEAQ in the germline V gene (reference sequence). V shed 4 bases, J shed 5 bases, and the junction held 8 bases outside the gene matches. The CDR3 DNA reads TGTGCCAGCAGCTCCGACAGGGAATTCGATCAGCCCCAGCATTTT. Amino acids: CASSSDREFDQPQHF.

This clone was seen just once. V is TRBV9 and J is TRBJ2-7, with 7 bases that match TRBD2. Germline lookup yields CDR1 SGDLS and CDR2 YYNGEE. The CDR3 loop spans 14 amino acids. V lost 4 bases, J lost 5 bases, and 9 bases stayed unmatched. The CDR3 loop is CASSPVGGWDEQYF. Written as DNA, the CDR3 is TGTGCCAGCAGCCCCGTGGGAGGGTGGGACGAGCAGTACTTC.

The chain employs TRBV6-5 and TRBJ1-5; D call uncertain. The CDR3 extends over 15 amino acids. Trimming cost V 6 bases and J 2 bases, with 14 bases left between them. The germline V gene has CDR1 MNHEY and CDR2 SVGAGI. CDR3 region: CASSQAGMGNQPQHF. CDR3 DNA: TGTGCCAGCAGCCAGGCGGGGATGGGCAATCAGCCCCAGCATTTT.

Regarding this clone: A read error may produce the germline difference seen at one junction end. The J gene is TRBJ1-1, the V gene TRBV6-5; D remains unclear. Germline CDR1 is MNHEY and CDR2 is SVGAGI. The CDR3 has 13 residues. CDR3 region: CASNYKLNTEAFF. CDR3 bases: TGTGCCAGCAATTACAAATTGAACACTGAAGCTTTCTTT.

V usage is TRBV6-5 and J usage is TRBJ2-1; D is undetermined. This CDR3 comprises 16 residues. The germline V gene encodes CDR1 MNHEY and CDR2 SVGAGI. Trimming removed 1 base at V and 6 bases at J, with 16 bases between. The CDR3 spells CASSYLTPSDSNEQFF. CDR3 in DNA: TGTGCCAGCAGTTACTTGACACCTTCCGATTCCAATGAGCAGTTCTTC.

V gene TRBV5-1 combines with J gene TRBJ1-3; D ambiguous. CDR1 is SGHRS, CDR2 YFSETQ, per germline. CDR3 length: 15 amino acids. V gave up 0 bases and J gave up 2 bases, with 9 bases separating them. CDR3 sequence reads: CASSLVQGPGNTIYF. DNA for the CDR3: TGCGCCAGCAGCTTGGTTCAAGGACCTGGAAACACCATATATTTT. Together with reference TRBV5-1 and TRBJ1-3, the CDR3 gives the full variable domain: KAGVTQTPRYLIKTRGQQVTLSCSPISGHRSVSWYQQTPGQGLQFLFEYFSETQRNKGNFPGRFSGRQFSNSRSEMNVSTLELGDSALYLCASSLVQGPGNTIYFGEGSWLTVV.

V gene TRBV30 combines with J gene TRBJ1-1, with D possibly TRBD1 on 6 matching bases. CDR3 length: 11 amino acids. The V gene's germline CDR1 is GTSNPN and CDR2 SVGIG (reference sequence). The CDR3 region is CAFGRGTEAFF. The CDR3 DNA reads TGTGCTTTTGGAAGGGGGACTGAAGCTTTCTTT.

This chain links TRBV28 with TRBJ1-5; perhaps TRBD1 as D (5 bases). The germline gives CDR1 MDHEN, CDR2 SYDVKM. The CDR3 runs 12 residues. Trimming shortened V by 10 bases and J by 7 bases, and 14 bases separated the two germline ends. The CDR3: CAIRVGGQPQHF. The DNA of the CDR3 is TGTGCCATCAGGGTAGGAGGGCAGCCCCAGCATTTT.

The rearrangement joins TRBV29-1 to TRBJ1-1; unclear D gene. Germline-derived CDR1 and CDR2 are SQVTM and ANQGSEA. The length of the CDR3 is 14 residues. Trimming took off 6 bases at V and 7 bases at J, with 21 bases between the two ends. The CDR3 coding sequence is TGCAGCGTCACTCGGGCGAACCAGAAAGGTGAAGCTTTCTTT. Protein sequence: CSVTRANQKGEAFF.

This clone came up once. The genes are TRBV29-1 and TRBJ1-1; 8 positions agree with TRBD1. Germline lookup yields CDR1 SQVTM and CDR2 ANQGSEA. The CDR3 is made up of 15 amino acids. V lost 4 bases, J lost 7 bases, and 14 bases stayed unmatched. CDR3 region: CSVVLGDRRTREAFF. For the CDR3, the DNA is TGCAGCGTTGTTCTCGGGGACAGGCGAACACGTGAAGCTTTCTTT.

This clone was picked up a small number of times. The J gene is TRBJ2-3, the V gene TRBV28; TRBD2 agrees at 7 bases. Germline V gives CDR1 MDHEN, CDR2 SYDVKM. The V gene end was trimmed by 5 bases and the J gene end by 1 base; junction bases not matched to a gene: 6. The CDR3 covers 15 residues. The CDR3 DNA is TGTGCCAGCAGTGACCGGACTAGTGGCACAGATACGCAGTATTTT. It specifies CASSDRTSGTDTQYF. Complete variable domain (other parts from reference TRBV28 and TRBJ2-3): DVKVTQSSRYLVKRTGEKVFLECVQDMDHENMFWYRQDPGLGLRLIYFSYDVKMKEKGDIPEGYSVSREKKERFSLILESASTNQTSMYLCASSDRTSGTDTQYFGPGTRLTVL.

The rearrangement joins TRBV12-3 or TRBV12-4 to TRBJ2-7; unclear D gene. The CDR3 length is 13 residues. With 0 bases removed from V and 4 bases from J, the gap between germline ends came to 7 bases. In DNA, the CDR3 is TGTGCCAGCAGTTTAGCTGAGAGTTACGAGCAGTACTTC. Translated, it gives CASSLAESYEQYF.

V is TRBV5-1 and J is TRBJ1-4; a weak D match, TRBD1 (6 bases). The germline V gene has CDR1 SGHRS and CDR2 YFSETQ. The CDR3 runs to 15 residues. V was shortened by 0 bases and J by 5 bases, with 11 bases between the two germline ends. CDR3 loop: CASSLVEGGNEKLFF. CDR3 in DNA: TGCGCCAGCAGCTTGGTAGAGGGGGGGAATGAAAAACTGTTTTTT.

The chain joins TRBV18 to TRBJ1-3; 9 positions agree with TRBD1. The CDR3 contains 14 residues. CDR1 and CDR2 (germline): KGHSH, LQKENI. The J segment lost 2 bases and the V segment lost 4 bases, leaving 0 bases of the junction unmatched. CDR3 in DNA: TGTGCCAGCTCACGACAGGGGGCTGGAAACACCATATATTTT. This translates into CASSRQGAGNTIYF.

V and J are TRBV4-2 and TRBJ1-1; D remains unclear. V lost 0 bases and J 0 bases, leaving 14 bases between the germline ends. CDR1 is LGHNA and CDR2 is YNFKEQ in the germline V gene. This CDR3 is built from 17 residues. The CDR3 sequence is CASSQDRPPYMNTEAFF. In DNA, the CDR3 is TGTGCCAGCAGCCAAGATCGACCGCCCTATATGAACACTGAAGCTTTCTTT.

The rearrangement uses TRBV29-1 and TRBJ2-5, with 9 bases lining up with TRBD1. The CDR3 has 13 residues. Trimming at V came to 6 bases and at J to 5 bases, leaving 7 bases not matched to a gene. From germline, CDR1 is SQVTM and CDR2 ANQGSEA. This CDR3 reads CSVGGTGSETQYF. Here the CDR3 DNA reads TGCAGCGTGGGCGGGACAGGGTCCGAGACCCAGTACTTC.

The chain employs TRBV3-1 (or the pseudogene TRBV3-2) and TRBJ2-2; 9 bases agree with TRBD2. CDR1 is LGHDT and CDR2 is YNNKEL in the germline V gene (reference sequence). This CDR3 is 16 amino acids long. V lost 3 bases and J lost 2; bases outside the gene matches: 4. The CDR3, as DNA: TGTGCCAGCAGCCACCGTAGCGGGAGCAACACCGGGGAGCTGTTTTTT. Translated: CASSHRSGSNTGELFF.

This clone has just one count. The chain uses TRBV11-2 and TRBJ1-5, with no clear D. The V gene's germline CDR1 is SGHAT and CDR2 FQNNGV. The V and J ends lost 1 base and 4 bases respectively, with 8 bases between them. The CDR3 spans 14 residues. The CDR3: CASSLANGNQPQHF. The CDR3 bases are TGTGCCAGCAGCTTAGCCAACGGAAATCAGCCCCAGCATTTT.

The genes are TRBV19 and TRBJ1-3; D call uncertain. The CDR3 has 14 amino acids. Germline values: CDR1 LNHDA, CDR2 SQIVND (reference sequence). The V gene lost 7 bases and the J gene lost 1 base, with 11 bases spanning the gap. The DNA for the CDR3 is TGTGCCAGTATATCCCCGGAGTCTGGAAACACCATATATTTT. Protein product: CASISPESGNTIYF.

The chain links TRBV18 to TRBJ2-7; D ambiguous. The CDR3 covers 16 residues. Trimming left V 1 base short and J 2 bases short, with 15 bases between. The germline V gene encodes CDR1 KGHSH and CDR2 LQKENI. CDR3 loop: CASSPRVPTDPYEQYF. Here the CDR3 DNA reads TGTGCCAGCTCACCACGGGTCCCCACGGATCCCTACGAGCAGTACTTC.

This CDR3 is CASSLWTGVGQETQYF. The CDR3 DNA follows: TGCGCCAGCAGCCTATGGACAGGGGTCGGGCAAGAGACCCAGTACTTC. J is TRBJ2-5 and V is TRBV5-1; 9 bases map to TRBD1. This CDR3 contains 16 residues. After removal of 4 bases from V and 2 bases from J, the junction contained 9 bases not matched to a gene. Per the germline V gene, CDR1 is SGHRS and CDR2 is YFSETQ. Filled out from reference TRBV5-1 and TRBJ2-5, the complete variable domain reads KAGVTQTPRYLIKTRGQQVTLSCSPISGHRSVSWYQQTPGQGLQFLFEYFSETQRNKGNFPGRFSGRQFSNSRSEMNVSTLELGDSALYLCASSLWTGVGQETQYFGPGTRLLVL.